The TCR beta chain under discussion was sequenced for a study of OX40 agonist ivuxolimab in advanced cancers. About the study: Patients undergoing dose escalation presented with hepatocellular carcinoma, melanoma, renal cell or head and neck cancer. Cohort: 75% to 90% men, mean age around 61, aged roughly 23 to 79. Overall study results and limits: On average, a greater number of expanded clones characterised CD8+ T cells relative to CD4+. At 0.1 to 3.0 mg/kg, CD4+ and CD8+ blood T cells expanded clonally by week 6.

This CDR3 comprises 15 residues. The ends were cut back, 4 bases at V and 0 bases at J, with 13 bases in the middle. Germline V gene data show CDR1 as SGHRS and CDR2 as YFSETQ. The table came from immunoSEQ multiplex PCR; TCRdb's copy has only in-frame clones and leaves some out. The sample shows about 78,000 clones, roughly 92% of them seen only once. Concerning this clone: Its matching antigen is unknown.

This clonotype was sampled from an adult with an advanced solid tumor such as melanoma, head and neck, liver or kidney cancer. The sample consisted of CD4+ or CD8+ T cells sorted from blood, taken in a trial of the OX40 agonist ivuxolimab. The chain carries TRBV5-1 and TRBJ1-1, with D tentatively TRBD1 (5 bases). This CDR3 reads CASSMMTALNTEAFF. The DNA of the CDR3 is TGCGCCAGCAGCATGATGACAGCCCTGAACACTGAAGCTTTCTTT.